This T cell receptor (beta chain) was observed in a study of T cell responses to AZD1222 COVID-19 vaccine. The study, taken as a whole, reports: Across the whole spike, CD4 TCRs peaked at regions 160-218 and 743-854. Elevations in Spike-specific TCR breadth and depth followed administration of two AZD1222 doses.

This table comes from immunoSEQ multiplex PCR, and its TCRdb copy is limited to in-frame clones, with some not included. The sample lists around 120,000 clones; 80% to 90% were seen once. A single count supports this clone. Its antigen is unknown. Looked up from germline, CDR1 is LNHDA and CDR2 is SQIVND (reference sequence). V gave up 0 bases and J gave up 4 bases; unmatched junction bases: 4. The CDR3 has 16 amino acids. The chain is built from TRBV19 and TRBJ2-7; 12 nucleotides line up with TRBD2. This receptor was obtained from an adult who received the AZD1222 COVID-19 vaccine. The sequencing here drew on peripheral blood, taken 28 days after the second AZD1222 dose. The CDR3, as DNA: TGTGCCAGTAGTATAGATCCACTAGCGGGAGGTTACGAGCAGTACTTC. Protein: CASSIDPLAGGYEQYF.